A selection of T cell receptor beta chains follows, all from one sample in a study of blood T cell repertoires in COVID-19. The data were produced by immunoSEQ multiplex PCR, yet TCRdb's version contains in-frame clones alone and is incomplete. The sample lists 150,000 to 200,000 clones, around 80% seen once, with about 14% in the top ten. Sequencing used peripheral blood. The receptors shown here come from a woman aged 65 to 85 with COVID-19, enrolled during active disease. Each CDR3 is given with its conserved first and last residue. The D gene is left open where the match is weak. The size entry is marked missing in some rows and otherwise reads once, few, many or a size class.

TRBV5-5	.	.	TRBJ2-2	CASSLLLNTGELFF	TGTGCCAGCAGCTTATTATTGAACACCGGGGAGCTGTTTTTT
TRBV18	TRBD1	.	TRBJ1-1	CASSPRTGTTEAFF	TGTGCCAGCTCACCACGGACAGGAACCACTGAAGCTTTCTTT
TRBV4-1	TRBD2	.	TRBJ2-1	CASSLSLVAGLRQFF	TGCGCCAGCAGCCTCTCTTTAGTAGCGGGACTGAGACAGTTCTTC
TRBV6-1	.	.	TRBJ2-6	CASSEDTSGANVLTF	TGTGCCAGCAGTGAGGACACCTCTGGGGCCAACGTCCTGACTTTC
TRBV19	.	.	TRBJ2-7	CASSTSPAGRSEQYF	TGTGCCAGTAGTACCTCCCCGGCAGGGCGAAGCGAGCAGTACTTC
TRBV28	.	few	TRBJ1-5	CASNPPRIRGGPQHF	TGTGCCAGCAATCCTCCCCGGATCCGGGGGGGGCCCCAGCATTTT
TRBV30	.	.	TRBJ1-6	CAWTAGVNSPLHF	TGTGCCTGGACGGCAGGGGTTAATTCACCCCTCCACTTT
TRBV18	TRBD1	.	TRBJ1-2	CASSPQDRGLWYGYTF	TGTGCCAGCTCACCACAGGACAGGGGGCTGTGGTATGGCTACACCTTC
TRBV5-1	TRBD1	.	TRBJ1-2	CASSLEDRRDEGYTF	TGCGCCAGCAGCCTGGAGGACAGGCGGGACGAAGGCTACACCTTC
TRBV10-3	TRBD2	.	TRBJ2-7	CAIAPTSGNAEQYF	TGTGCCATCGCCCCCACTAGCGGGAATGCCGAGCAGTACTTC
TRBV6-5	TRBD1	.	TRBJ1-1	CASSYVDRVTEAFF	TGTGCCAGCAGTTACGTGGACAGGGTGACTGAAGCTTTCTTT
TRBV6-5	TRBD1	.	TRBJ1-6	CASRGTVVSPLHF	TGTGCCAGCAGAGGGACAGTGGTTTCACCCCTCCACTTT
TRBV30	.	few	TRBJ1-2	CAWSAIIRGGISNYGYTF	TGTGCCTGGAGCGCCATAATCAGGGGAGGGATCTCTAACTATGGCTACACCTTC
TRBV27	TRBD2	.	TRBJ2-7	CASSTLSSLAGGTYEQYF	TGTGCCAGCAGTACACTCTCGTCACTAGCGGGAGGAACCTACGAGCAGTACTTC
TRBV7-2	.	once	TRBJ2-1	CASSFRRDNEQFF	TGTGCCAGCAGCTTCCGCCGAGACAATGAGCAGTTCTTC
TRBV10-1	.	.	TRBJ1-2	CASRDPPQRDGYTF	TGCGCCAGCAGAGACCCCCCGCAGCGGGATGGCTACACCTTC
TRBV12-5	.	.	TRBJ2-1	CASGSVGAGDNEQFF	TGTGCTAGTGGTTCAGTAGGGGCAGGGGACAATGAGCAGTTCTTC
TRBV24-1	TRBD2	.	TRBJ2-5	CATSESGLARQETQYF	TGTGCCACCAGTGAGTCGGGACTAGCCCGCCAAGAGACCCAGTACTTC
TRBV15	TRBD1	.	TRBJ1-6	CATSLRDRVRSPLHF	TGTGCCACCAGCTTACGGGACAGGGTGCGGTCACCCCTCCACTTT
TRBV10-3	.	few	TRBJ1-3	CAIGGQLGSGNTIYF	TGTGCCATCGGCGGACAACTCGGCTCTGGAAACACCATATATTTT
TRBV7-9	TRBD1	.	TRBJ1-2	CASSEGANGYTF	TGTGCCAGCAGTGAGGGGGCTAATGGCTACACCTTC
TRBV25-1	TRBD2	once	TRBJ2-7	CASSVLDREVYEQYF	TGTGCCAGCAGTGTACTTGATCGGGAGGTCTACGAGCAGTACTTC
TRBV7-8	.	.	TRBJ2-7	CASSLAELPSEQYF	TGTGCCAGCAGCTTAGCAGAACTCCCCTCCGAGCAGTACTTC
TRBV5-4	TRBD2	many	TRBJ2-5	CASSLGGGQETQYF	TGTGCCAGCAGCTTGGGCGGGGGTCAAGAGACCCAGTACTTC
TRBV10-1	.	.	TRBJ2-1	CASSPGQTYNEQFF	TGCGCCAGCAGTCCGGGACAAACCTACAATGAGCAGTTCTTC
TRBV7-2	.	.	TRBJ2-7	CASSRRGQGSYEQYF	TGTGCCAGCAGCCGGCGGGGGCAGGGGTCCTACGAGCAGTACTTC
TRBV29-1	.	.	TRBJ2-1	CSVSGKGGNEQFF	TGCAGCGTGAGCGGGAAAGGGGGCAATGAGCAGTTCTTC
TRBV3-1/TRBV3-2	.	.	TRBJ2-7	CASSPRGREYEQYF	TGTGCCAGCAGCCCCCGGGGTCGGGAATACGAGCAGTACTTC
TRBV10-3	.	.	TRBJ2-3	CAISEGGDTQYF	TGTGCCATCAGTGAAGGAGGAGATACGCAGTATTTT
TRBV19	TRBD1	.	TRBJ1-2	CASSTGGRGYTF	TGTGCCAGTAGCACAGGGGGACGTGGCTACACCTTC
TRBV27	.	.	TRBJ1-1	CASSPGVGMNEAFF	TGTGCCAGCAGTCCAGGGGTGGGTATGAATGAAGCTTTCTTT
TRBV27	.	.	TRBJ1-1	CASRRGTNTEAFF	TGTGCCAGCAGGCGGGGTACAAACACTGAAGCTTTCTTT
TRBV19	.	.	TRBJ1-1	CASSTGVVNTEAFF	TGTGCCAGTAGTACAGGGGTGGTGAACACTGAAGCTTTCTTT
TRBV5-6	.	.	TRBJ1-4	CASSLARQGGEKLFF	TGTGCCAGCAGCTTGGCGAGGCAGGGTGGTGAAAAACTGTTTTTT
TRBV3-1/TRBV3-2	TRBD1	.	TRBJ1-6	CASSPRDRNNSPLHF	TGTGCCAGCAGCCCGCGGGACAGAAATAATTCACCCCTCCACTTT
TRBV19	.	.	TRBJ2-5	CASGRTGSQETQYF	TGTGCCAGTGGGAGGACAGGCTCGCAAGAGACCCAGTACTTC
TRBV6-6	.	.	TRBJ2-1	CASSYSANEQFF	TGTGCCAGCAGTTACTCGGCCAATGAGCAGTTCTTC
TRBV27	.	once	TRBJ2-2	CASSLAYTGELFF	TGTGCCAGCAGCCTCGCGTATACCGGGGAGCTGTTTTTT
TRBV5-1	.	.	TRBJ2-2	CASSREDTGELFF	TGCGCCAGCTCCAGGGAGGACACCGGGGAGCTGTTTTTT
TRBV7-9	TRBD1	.	TRBJ1-6	CASSSRTGGGSPLHF	TGTGCCAGCAGCTCCCGGACAGGGGGCGGTTCACCCCTCCACTTT
TRBV5-1	.	.	TRBJ1-4	CASSSQRGLNEKLFF	TGCGCCAGCAGCTCCCAAAGAGGGCTTAATGAAAAACTGTTTTTT